The clone carrying this T cell receptor beta chain was detected only once. Researchers ran the PCR with 60 Vbeta and 13 Jbeta primers. Here immunoSEQ multiplex PCR was the method, and the copy in TCRdb shows in-frame clones only, minus some. The repertoire has roughly 190,000 clones, approximately 70% of them found once; the top ten carry approximately 3%. The sample is drawn from a study of cytomegalovirus exposure and HLA in healthy donors. Per the germline V gene, CDR1 is WSHSY and CDR2 is SAAADI. Trimming cost V 10 bases and J 0 bases, with 16 bases left between them. This CDR3 has 14 amino acids.

The chain combines TRBV10-2 with TRBJ2-7; possibly TRBD2 for D (5 bases). This clonotype originated in a woman in her 30s in good health and CMV-seropositive. The sample was PBMCs. CDR3 nucleotides: TGCGCCATCCGCCTGATCGAGGGCTCCTACGAGCAGTACTTC. Translated: CAIRLIEGSYEQYF.